These T cell receptor beta chains were read from a single sample in a study of T cell changes during pregnancy in multiple sclerosis. Clones were sequenced by immunoSEQ multiplex PCR, and TCRdb holds only the in-frame ones, with some missing. The profile shows roughly 40,000 clones, about nine tenths of them singletons. The sample consisted of CD4+ T cells from peripheral blood mononuclear cells, taken in the third trimester of pregnancy. The source of these receptors is a female donor with multiple sclerosis, enrolled in a pregnancy study. CDR3s include the opening cysteine and the closing phenylalanine or tryptophan.

V gene	CDR3 protein
TRBV12-2	CASRRTLQGCVNQPQHF
TRBV5-6	CASSPDLAGPETQYF
TRBV6-6	CASNRQGANYGYTF
TRBV28	CASSSGGANSGELFF
TRBV29-1	CSVAESEIGTQYF
TRBV18	CASSPPGQGVYEQYF
TRBV28	CASSLSLGRGYGYTF
TRBV6-6	CASSPGLASETQYF
TRBV5-6	CASSFDRAGGYTF
TRBV19	CASSTWGLRDEQFF
TRBV28	CASSPPPDF
TRBV12-5	CASGLLGLAGVTDTQYF
TRBV30	CAWSVQAIGEQFF
TRBV5-1	CASTDRQGAYEQYF
TRBV6-5	CASRKQGGQGNEQFF
TRBV13	CASSIQGPGNTIYF
TRBV9	CASSVDQGSWLNEQFF
TRBV15	CATSRDLRQFGAFF
TRBV5-1	CASSWTGVLTGELFF
TRBV28	CASSSPLAGRAGTQYF
TRBV5-4	CASSPGFLGNEQFF
TRBV27	CASRDAGSKLKLFF
TRBV19	CASSISPRTRAGIYEQYF
TRBV28	CASSLQGNGYTF
TRBV14	CASSVGTSGRLAKNIQYF
TRBV5-6	CASSLVASDYSYEQYF
TRBV19	CASSGTGYEQYF
TRBV15	CATNTGGSNQPQHF
TRBV7-9	CASSLAAGLSTDTQYF
TRBV14	CASREGQMNTEAFF
TRBV27	CASRGLGLAASTDTQYF